Listed here are 27 T cell receptor beta chains from one sample, sequenced in a study of CD8+ T cells in alopecia areata. Extracted from the samples, RNA was reverse transcribed into cDNA to serve as the sequencing template. Some clones are missing from TCRdb's copy, which holds only in-frame ones; the method was immunoSEQ multiplex PCR. The sample comprises about 150,000 clones, around half of which are singletons, and less than 20% rests with the top ten. The input for sequencing was CD8+ T cells sorted from blood, taken at week 0. These TCRs come from a human donor with alopecia areata.

The V and J genes are TRBV2 and TRBJ2-4; D assignment may be TRBD1 or TRBD2 (5 bases each). The CDR3 has 16 amino acids. The ends were cut back, 5 bases at V and 0 bases at J, with 14 bases in the middle. Looked up from germline, CDR1 is SNHLY and CDR2 is FYNNEI. CDR3 coding DNA: TGTGCCAGCAGTTCCCGGGACGGATTAGCCAAAAACATTCAGTACTTC. It translates to CASSSRDGLAKNIQYF.

This clone turned up a few times. This rearrangement joins TRBV6-4 to TRBJ2-3; possibly TRBD2 for D (6 bases). Germline CDR1 is MRHNA and CDR2 is SNTAGT. Trimming cost V 4 bases and J 1 base, with 9 bases left between them. This CDR3 contains 14 residues. CDR3 DNA: TGTGCCAGCAGTGCTTTAGCGGGCACAGATACGCAGTATTTT. This encodes CASSALAGTDTQYF.

The rearrangement links TRBV4-3 to TRBJ2-7, with TRBD1 matching 8 bases. CDR3 length: 16 amino acids. Germline trimming cut 0 bases from V and 0 bases from J; bases unmatched to any gene: 4. Germline assignment: CDR1 LGHNA and CDR2 YSLEER. The CDR3 here is CASSQDQGAISYEQYF. CDR3 in DNA: TGCGCCAGCAGCCAAGACCAGGGGGCCATCTCCTACGAGCAGTACTTC.

The genes are TRBV4-3 and TRBJ1-5, with D unclear. The CDR3 runs 13 residues. Germline V CDR1 and CDR2: LGHNA, YSLEER. Between the trimmed V and J ends, which lost 1 base and 9 bases, there was a span of 10 bases. The CDR3 DNA sequence: TGCGCCAGCAGCCAAGCTCGCGGGTGGCCCCAGCATTTT. This translates into CASSQARGWPQHF.

J is TRBJ1-5 and V is TRBV7-6; D uncertain. V dropped 4 bases and J dropped 5 bases, with 9 bases sitting between them. Germline V gene data show CDR1 as SGHVS and CDR2 as FNYEAQ. The CDR3 runs 13 residues. CDR3 nucleotides: TGTGCCAGCAGCTGGGCGCCTGATCAGCCCCAGCATTTT. As protein: CASSWAPDQPQHF.

This clone was counted between two and nine times. This chain links TRBV4-3 with TRBJ2-3, with TRBD1 matching over 8 bases. V lost 0 bases and J lost 6; bases outside the gene matches: 5. CDR3 length: 15 amino acids. CDR1 and CDR2 from the germline V gene are LGHNA and YSLEER. The CDR3 DNA is TGCGCCAGCAGCCAAGAGCGGGACAGGAGGGATACGCAGTATTTT. Protein product: CASSQERDRRDTQYF.

V usage is TRBV6-5 and J usage is TRBJ2-3, with 7 bases identical to TRBD1. Germline loops: CDR1 MNHEY, CDR2 SVGAGI. Trimming took 3 bases from V and 6 from J; bases not matched to a gene: 12. This CDR3 is 16 amino acids long. CDR3 DNA: TGTGCCAGCAGTTATAGGAATGTACAGGGGAGCGATACGCAGTATTTT. Protein: CASSYRNVQGSDTQYF.

This rearrangement joins TRBV13 to TRBJ2-7; TRBD2 agrees at 9 bases. The V gene's germline CDR1 is PRHDT and CDR2 FYEKMQ (reference sequence). The CDR3 consists of 13 residues. V was clipped by 5 bases and J by 6 bases; unmatched bases: 5. CDR3: CASSPGLAGEQYF. The CDR3 nucleotides read TGTGCCAGCAGCCCGGGACTAGCAGGCGAGCAGTACTTC.

This chain connects TRBV29-1 to TRBJ2-5; unclear D gene. Looked up from germline, CDR1 is SQVTM and CDR2 is ANQGSEA. The CDR3 runs 10 residues. V was cut by 4 bases and J by 5 bases, with 5 bases left in between. The CDR3 loop reads CSVVLETQYF. In DNA form, the CDR3 reads TGCAGCGTTGTACTTGAGACCCAGTACTTC.

The sample holds a few counts of this clone. V usage is TRBV29-1 and J usage is TRBJ1-1; D is ambiguous. CDR1 and CDR2 from the germline V gene are SQVTM and ANQGSEA. V was cut by 4 bases and J by 6 bases, with 12 bases left in between. CDR3 size: 12 residues. The chain's CDR3 is CSVAGSGAEAFF. The CDR3 nucleotides read TGCAGCGTTGCAGGCTCAGGTGCTGAAGCTTTCTTT. The whole variable domain, remainder taken from reference TRBV29-1 and TRBJ1-1, is SAVISQKPSRDICQRGTSLTIQCQVDSQVTMMFWYRQQPGQSLTLIATANQGSEATYESGFVIDKFPISRPNLTFSTLTVSNMSPEDSSIYLCSVAGSGAEAFFGQGTRLTVV.

The V call is TRBV5-1, the J call TRBJ1-6; a weak D match, TRBD1 (5 bases). The germline CDR1 and CDR2 sequences are SGHRS and YFSETQ. The CDR3 runs to 15 residues. V lost 3 bases to trimming and J lost 7 bases, with 14 bases between them. CDR3 sequence (DNA): TGCGCCAGCAGCTCCCCCCCCCGGGGGAATTCACCCCTCCACTTT. Its translation is CASSSPPRGNSPLHF.

This clone has a single count. V gene TRBV4-1 combines with J gene TRBJ2-3; TRBD2 aligns across 7 bases. The ends lost 0 bases at V and 1 base at J; junction bases unmatched: 10. The CDR3 loop spans 18 amino acids. Germline lookup yields CDR1 MGHRA and CDR2 YSYEKL. CDR3 in DNA: TGCGCCAGCAGCCAAGAGTTCCCCGGAAGCGGGGGCACAGATACGCAGTATTTT. It is translated as CASSQEFPGSGGTDTQYF.

V and J are TRBV11-2 and TRBJ2-2; D unresolved. The CDR3 has 14 residues. CDR1 is SGHAT, CDR2 FQNNGV, per germline. Trimming shortened V by 8 bases and J by 4 bases, and 14 bases separated the two germline ends. The CDR3 region has the DNA TGTGCCAGCTTTGGCAGCGTTCGCACCGGGGAGCTGTTTTTT. It translates to CASFGSVRTGELFF.

This sequence joins TRBV30 and TRBJ1-1; D might be TRBD1 (5 bases). The CDR3 loop spans 14 amino acids. Germline V CDR1 and CDR2: GTSNPN, SVGIG (reference sequence). V lost 2 bases and J lost 2, with 12 bases in between. CDR3 loop: CAWSSGTLNTEAFF. For the CDR3, the DNA is TGTGCCTGGAGTTCGGGGACTTTAAACACTGAAGCTTTCTTT.

This clone was counted only a few times. The chain has TRBV5-6 and TRBJ2-7; D is unresolved. The CDR3 is made up of 12 amino acids. Trimming removed 0 bases from V and 6 bases from J, with 7 bases in between. Looked up from germline, CDR1 is SGHDT and CDR2 is YYEEEE. The CDR3 loop reads CASSLDPREQYF. The CDR3 DNA sequence: TGTGCCAGCAGCTTGGACCCGCGCGAGCAGTACTTC.

This chain links TRBV29-1 with TRBJ1-1; 11 positions match TRBD1. V lost 6 bases, J lost 2 bases, and 8 bases stayed unmatched. The CDR3 length is 15 residues. Germline CDR1 reads SQVTM; CDR2 reads ANQGSEA. The CDR3 DNA follows: TGCAGCGTGCTTGGACAGGGGGCTGGCAACACTGAAGCTTTCTTT. Translation: CSVLGQGAGNTEAFF.

The chain couples TRBV6-5 to TRBJ1-5; D ambiguous. CDR1 and CDR2 (germline): MNHEY, SVGAGI. V was clipped by 0 bases and J by 10 bases, with 10 bases between them. The CDR3 is 13 amino acids. DNA for the CDR3: TGTGCCAGCAGTTACTCGAAGGTGGAACCCCAGCATTTT. Residues: CASSYSKVEPQHF.

A single count supports this clone. The chain employs TRBV7-3 and TRBJ2-5; 8 bases fit TRBD2. The DNA end lines up better with TRBJ2-7; the J call may be wrong. Looked up from germline, CDR1 is SGHTA and CDR2 is FQGTGA. The CDR3 has 15 residues. The CDR3 here is CASSPGTRLAHEQYF. As DNA, the CDR3 is TGTGCCAGCAGCCCTGGGACTAGGCTCGCCCACGAGCAGTACTTC.

The chain joins TRBV2 to TRBJ2-5; D gene uncertain. The DNA end is more similar to TRBJ2-7, so the J call may be wrong. The CDR3 contains 14 residues. From germline, CDR1 is SNHLY and CDR2 FYNNEI. The CDR3 here is CASRESHSSYEQYF. The CDR3 DNA reads TGTGCCAGCAGAGAGAGCCATAGCTCCTACGAGCAGTACTTC.

The chain is built from TRBV13 and TRBJ1-2; D unclear. Between the trimmed V and J ends, which lost 4 bases and 6 bases, there was a span of 12 bases. CDR3 length: 13 residues. Germline CDR1 is PRHDT and CDR2 is FYEKMQ (reference sequence). CDR3 amino acids: CASSSWGGDGYTF. The CDR3, as DNA: TGTGCCAGCAGCTCATGGGGAGGCGATGGCTACACCTTC.

This clone has only a few counts. This sample includes further DNA sequences coding for the same CDR3. V usage is TRBV15 and J usage is TRBJ2-7; TRBD1 or TRBD2 may be the D gene (5 bases each). From germline, CDR1 is LNHNV and CDR2 YYDKDF (reference sequence). The CDR3 contains 14 residues. With 1 base removed from V and 4 bases from J, the gap between germline ends came to 11 bases. CDR3: CATSRAGKGYEQYF. The CDR3 DNA reads TGTGCCACCAGCAGAGCGGGGAAGGGGTACGAGCAGTACTTC.

The rearrangement links TRBV5-1 to TRBJ1-2; D not certain. V was cut by 3 bases and J by 2 bases, with 11 bases left in between. CDR3 length: 14 residues. Germline CDR1 reads SGHRS; CDR2 reads YFSETQ. The CDR3 loop reads CASSSSAGNYGYTF. CDR3 in DNA: TGCGCCAGCAGCTCATCGGCGGGGAACTATGGCTACACCTTC.

This clone has just a few counts. The chain uses TRBV6-1 and TRBJ2-1, with 8 bases fitting TRBD2. The CDR3 runs 20 residues. CDR1 and CDR2 (germline): MNHNS, SASEGT. V dropped 0 bases and J dropped 7; count of bases not matched to a gene: 20. The CDR3 DNA reads TGTGCCAGCAGTGAAGCAGATTACGGAAATAGGCGGGGGGCCCGGAATGAGCAGTTCTTC. Protein: CASSEADYGNRRGARNEQFF.

This clone was seen a few times. This chain connects TRBV29-1 to TRBJ2-7, with 8 bases that match TRBD1. The germline gives CDR1 SQVTM, CDR2 ANQGSEA. This CDR3 is 14 amino acids long. V gave up 5 bases and J gave up 7 bases; unmatched junction bases: 13. The CDR3 loop is CSVLGTGSSSEQYF. CDR3 nucleotide sequence: TGCAGCGTTCTGGGGACAGGTTCCTCGAGTGAGCAGTACTTC.

This chain connects TRBV7-6 to TRBJ1-4, with TRBD1 identical over 9 bases. With V trimmed by 2 bases and J by 8 bases, 9 bases remained unmatched. The length of the CDR3 is 16 residues. CDR1 SGHVS and CDR2 FNYEAQ come from the germline V gene. CDR3 in amino acids: CASSLRDRDGREKLFF. DNA for the CDR3: TGTGCCAGCAGCTTAAGGGACAGGGACGGGCGAGAAAAACTGTTTTTT.

The chain has TRBV14 and TRBJ2-7, with a possible D match to TRBD1 (6 bases). Germline values: CDR1 SGHDN, CDR2 FVKESK. The CDR3 is made up of 15 amino acids. V shed 4 bases and J shed 3 bases, with 16 bases lying between them. The CDR3: CASSRRDLGGYEQYF. DNA of the CDR3: TGTGCCAGCAGCCGCAGGGATTTAGGGGGCTACGAGCAGTACTTC.

This clone has a handful of counts. The chain recombines TRBV4-3 with TRBJ1-6, with D perhaps TRBD1 (6 bases). CDR3 size: 16 residues. Trimming took 8 bases from V and 5 from J, leaving 19 bases between them. CDR1 LGHNA and CDR2 YSLEER come from the germline V gene. This CDR3 is CASAKVRTENNSPLHF. The CDR3 DNA sequence: TGCGCCAGCGCAAAGGTTCGGACAGAAAATAATTCACCCCTCCACTTT.